Listed below are T cell receptor beta chains from one sample, sequenced in a study of OX40 agonist ivuxolimab in advanced cancers. Here immunoSEQ multiplex PCR was the method, and the copy in TCRdb shows in-frame clones only, minus some. In the table there are about 120,000 clones, roughly nine tenths of which are singletons. The material was CD4+ or CD8+ T cells sorted from blood, obtained in a trial of the OX40 agonist ivuxolimab. Source of these receptors: an adult with an advanced solid tumor such as melanoma, head and neck, liver or kidney cancer. Each CDR3 is given without its conserved first and last residue. Each record gives: V gene, D gene, CDR3 protein. D genes are given only for firm matches.

V: TRBV9
D: .
CDR3: ASSGTEATHYGYT

V: TRBV4-3
D: TRBD1
CDR3: ASSRSGTEVNSPLH

V: TRBV14
D: TRBD1
CDR3: ASSPGTGFLYGYT

V: TRBV5-4
D: TRBD1
CDR3: ASSSGQEANAEAF

V: TRBV15
D: .
CDR3: ATSRDNRGSTGELF

V: TRBV30
D: .
CDR3: AWSLAEDTEAF

V: TRBV5-6
D: .
CDR3: ASSLTGHTIY

V: TRBV28
D: TRBD1
CDR3: ASSWTGKNYEQY

V: TRBV18
D: .
CDR3: ASSPPSSSYEQY

V: TRBV18
D: .
CDR3: ASSPRVNSNQPQH

V: TRBV29-1
D: TRBD1
CDR3: SGGTGGGSEAF

V: TRBV5-1
D: .
CDR3: ASSDPGQGTGANVLT

V: TRBV6-6
D: .
CDR3: ASSRQAGNQPQH

V: TRBV5-1
D: .
CDR3: ASSRGGARGYT

V: TRBV4-3
D: .
CDR3: ASSQEKRGEQF

V: TRBV28
D: .
CDR3: ASIRTDPYEQY

V: TRBV30
D: TRBD2
CDR3: AWSEGGGLADTQY

V: TRBV11-1
D: .
CDR3: ASSYGTGRRSPLH

V: TRBV5-1
D: .
CDR3: ASSLGGGSSYEQY

V: TRBV10-2
D: TRBD2
CDR3: ASRLAGGTYNEQF

V: TRBV10-3
D: .
CDR3: AISEWGENYGYT

V: TRBV6-1
D: .
CDR3: ASSRDYNSPLH

V: TRBV19
D: TRBD1
CDR3: ASRDRGSEAF

V: TRBV6-5
D: .
CDR3: ASSNPNTGELF

V: TRBV19
D: .
CDR3: ASSIPGAISGNTIY

V: TRBV21-1
D: .
CDR3: ASRRSYEQY

V: TRBV19
D: TRBD2
CDR3: ASRTSGGSGTQY

V: TRBV4-1
D: .
CDR3: ASSQDRDQPQH

V: TRBV10-2
D: TRBD1
CDR3: AIGQGGPGNTIY

V: TRBV27
D: TRBD2
CDR3: ASSRGLAGGSGANVLT

V: TRBV6-5
D: .
CDR3: ASSYWGQSDEQY

V: TRBV15
D: .
CDR3: ATSRDRTGYSPLH

V: TRBV6-5
D: .
CDR3: ASSYGRGVGEQY

V: TRBV7-2
D: TRBD1
CDR3: ASSLWTGNGYT

V: TRBV6-5
D: TRBD1
CDR3: AGSGGVTNYGYT

V: TRBV10-1
D: .
CDR3: ASSSGYEQY